This T cell receptor delta chain was identified during a study of γδ T cells in repeated Plasmodium falciparum infection. On the study more broadly: Malian children with intense seasonal malaria exposure were compared with matched Australian children. Samples were taken at baseline, before some infections, and 21 days after each.

In the case of this clone: What it binds is not known. TCRdb's listed protein matches a much larger clone and diverges from this DNA's translation at residue 9, likely through a read error; the protein shown comes from the DNA. This same CDR3 is encoded by further DNA sequences in the sample.

Germline loops: CDR1 TSESDYY, CDR2 QEAYKQQN. The CDR3 has 27 residues. Study results and limitations: Repeated controlled infections reportedly drove waves of new clonotype selection in Vdelta2-negative, mostly Vdelta1+, gammadelta repertoires. Vdelta2-negative gammadelta repertoires appeared less diverse and less shared in Malian than Australian children.

Vgamma9/Vdelta2+ and Vdelta2-negative gammadelta T cells were flow-sorted from PBMC for bulk sequencing. TCRdb reanalysed the multiplex PCR reads via CATT. The sample has roughly 50,000 delta-chain clones; about 1.6% are singletons. No J gene was called, and the V gene is TRAV38-2/DV8; the table calls TRDD3, which could not be checked here. Sequenced material: gamma-delta T cells from blood. The receptor comes from a pool of human donors (malaria-infected and uninfected, not separated). This chain's CDR3 is CAYRSRGGETFLRALRTGGPHTDKLIF. The CDR3 DNA reads TGTGCTTATAGGAGTCGGGGGGGGGAAACCTTCCTACGCGCTCTCCGTACTGGGGGTCCTCACACCGATAAGCTCATCTTT.